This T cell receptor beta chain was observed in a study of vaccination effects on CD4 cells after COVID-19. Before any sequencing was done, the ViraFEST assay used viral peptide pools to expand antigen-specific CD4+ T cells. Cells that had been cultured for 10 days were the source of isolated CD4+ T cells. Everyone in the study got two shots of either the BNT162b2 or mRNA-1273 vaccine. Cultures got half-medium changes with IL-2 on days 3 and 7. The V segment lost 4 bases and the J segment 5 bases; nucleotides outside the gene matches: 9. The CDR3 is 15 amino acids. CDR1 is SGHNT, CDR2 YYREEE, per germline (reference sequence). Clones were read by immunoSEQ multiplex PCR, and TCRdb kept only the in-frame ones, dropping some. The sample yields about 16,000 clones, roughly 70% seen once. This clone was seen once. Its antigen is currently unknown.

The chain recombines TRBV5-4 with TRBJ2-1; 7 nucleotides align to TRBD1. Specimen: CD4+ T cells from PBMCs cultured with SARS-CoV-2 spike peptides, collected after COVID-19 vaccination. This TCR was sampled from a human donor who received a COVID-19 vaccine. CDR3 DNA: TGTGCCAGCAGCCCCACAGGGGCCCGGGACAATGAGCAGTTCTTC. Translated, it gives CASSPTGARDNEQFF.